A single sample is the source of the 27 T cell receptor beta chains below, sequenced in a study of T cell repertoires in cytomegalovirus infection (dated by TCRdb to about 2019). Sequenced using an Illumina HiSeq 1500. The public reads were reprocessed in TCRdb via fastp at Q25 and MiXCR, keeping in-frame beta chains. Every distinct CDR3 protein forms one entry, paired with its most common genes and DNA. The sample table holds around 34,000 distinct CDR3 sequences, of which 52% were seen once. Around nine tenths of the sample comes from the top ten. The treatment or condition label here, explained by the study, means: in vitro stimulation with specific CMV peptide epitopes to enrich CMV-specific T cells. These receptors lack a known antigen. This specimen was CD8+ T cells from cultured PBMCs, taken from culture after CMV antigen stimulation. The receptor set was obtained from a human donor in good health (CMV status not recorded). Some clones in this sample may be carry-over from other donors' samples.

The rearrangement uses TRBV15 and TRBJ2-3; maybe TRBD1 (6 bases). The V end lost 7 bases, the J end lost 2 bases, and 19 bases lay between the germline ends. The CDR3 sequence is 16 residues long. Germline V gene lookup returns CDR1 LNHNV and CDR2 YYDKDF (reference sequence). CDR3 protein: CATKPAYGQPTDTQYF. In DNA, the CDR3 is TGTGCCACCAAACCCGCTTACGGACAGCCCACAGATACGCAGTATTTT.

The chain carries TRBV19 and TRBJ2-2; D is possibly TRBD1 or TRBD2 (5 bases each). V was trimmed by 10 bases and J by 1 base, leaving 13 bases between them. Germline CDR1 reads LNHDA; CDR2 reads SQIVND (reference sequence). This CDR3 is 14 amino acids long. CDR3 DNA sequence: TGTGCCACCCGGACGAGGGGGAACACCGGGGAGCTGTTTTTT. Protein product: CATRTRGNTGELFF.

As concerns this clonotype: This may be a read error: a much more frequent sequence differs by one nucleotide. The chain combines TRBV7-3 with TRBJ2-2; D is ambiguous. Germline CDR1 is SGHTA and CDR2 is FQGTGA. The germline V and J ends were trimmed by 1 base and 5 bases, with 20 bases remaining between them. CDR3 size: 18 residues. The CDR3 nucleotides are TGTGCCAGCAGCTTAAAAGCTTCGGCTTTACGAACTACCGGGGAGCTGTTTTTT. Translation gives CASSLKASALRTTGELFF.

This clonotype was found many times. The rearrangement joins TRBV12-3 or TRBV12-4 to TRBJ2-7; unclear D gene. The ends were cut back, 5 bases at V and 3 bases at J, with 11 bases in the middle. CDR3 length: 13 amino acids. The CDR3 here is CASSLRQGYEQYF. In nucleotides, the CDR3 is TGTGCCAGCAGTCTACGACAAGGCTACGAGCAGTACTTC.

V gene TRBV28 combines with J gene TRBJ2-7, with TRBD1 as a possible D gene (5 bases). The CDR3 sequence is 13 residues long. Trimming took off 6 bases at V and 0 bases at J, with 9 bases between the two ends. Germline CDR1 is MDHEN and CDR2 is SYDVKM. CDR3 DNA sequence: TGTGCCAGCAGGGGCAGGGCCTCCTACGAGCAGTACTTC. Amino acid sequence: CASRGRASYEQYF.

This sequence joins TRBV7-8 and TRBJ1-4, with 8 bases fitting TRBD1. V shed 1 base, J shed 3 bases, and the junction held 13 bases outside the gene matches. This CDR3 is 19 amino acids long. Germline CDR1 SGHVS, CDR2 FQNEAQ. CDR3 protein: CASSLDPGGALRPNEKLFF. Here the CDR3 DNA reads TGTGCCAGCAGCTTAGACCCAGGGGGCGCGCTCCGGCCTAATGAAAAACTGTTTTTT.

This clonotype was seen only a few times. The chain has TRBV7-8 and TRBJ2-5; D is unclear. V was cut by 5 bases and J by 4 bases, with 8 bases left in between. The CDR3 runs to 12 residues. Germline V lookup: CDR1 SGHVS, CDR2 FQNEAQ. In DNA form, the CDR3 reads TGTGCCAGCAGCCCTCTAACAGAGACCCAGTACTTC. Its protein product is CASSPLTETQYF. The whole variable domain, remainder taken from reference TRBV7-8 and TRBJ2-5, is GAGVSQSPRYKVAKRGQDVALRCDPISGHVSLFWYQQALGQGPEFLTYFQNEAQLDKSGLPSDRFFAERPEGSVSTLKIQRTQQEDSAVYLCASSPLTETQYFGPGTRLLVL.

The V and J genes are TRBV19 and TRBJ1-4; D ambiguous. Germline CDR1 and CDR2: LNHDA and SQIVND (reference sequence). The CDR3 is made up of 14 amino acids. V was shortened by 4 bases and J by 7 bases, with 13 bases between the two germline ends. In DNA, the CDR3 is TGTGCCAGTAGTACGGACCTTTACGGTGAAAAACTGTTTTTT. This sequence encodes CASSTDLYGEKLFF.

This clonotype was counted between two and nine times. The chain recombines TRBV4-1 with TRBJ1-2; a possible D gene is TRBD1 (5 bases). In germline, CDR1 is MGHRA, CDR2 YSYEKL. The germline V and J ends were trimmed by 1 base and 8 bases, with 14 bases remaining between them. This CDR3 comprises 14 residues. CDR3 nucleotides: TGCGCCAGCAGCCAAGTGCAGGGATCTGGAGGCTACACCTTC. Translating gives CASSQVQGSGGYTF.

The chain is built from TRBV7-4 and TRBJ1-3; unclear D gene. Trimming removed 4 bases at V and 0 bases at J, with 13 bases between. CDR1 and CDR2 from the germline V gene are SGHVT and SQSDAQ. This CDR3 contains 16 residues. The CDR3 DNA reads as TGTGCCAGCAGCTCCTCTTGGGCGACCTCTGGAAACACCATATATTTT. Its protein product is CASSSSWATSGNTIYF.

This clonotype came up once. This chain connects TRBV19 to TRBJ2-5; D remains unclear. The ends were cut back, 3 bases at V and 5 bases at J, with 7 bases in the middle. This CDR3 comprises 12 residues. Germline CDR1 and CDR2: LNHDA and SQIVND (reference sequence). The CDR3 coding sequence is TGTGCCAGTAGTATCGCGCGGGAGACCCAGTACTTC. Amino acids: CASSIARETQYF.

This clonotype was picked up a small number of times. The gene calls are TRBV6-1 and TRBJ1-2, with D perhaps TRBD1 (5 bases). Germline CDR1 and CDR2: MNHNS and SASEGT. The V gene lost 3 bases and the J gene lost 5 bases, with 7 bases spanning the gap. This CDR3 is built from 12 residues. CDR3 nucleotides: TGTGCCAGCAGTGATGGGGGATATGGCTACACCTTC. As protein: CASSDGGYGYTF.

The V and J genes are TRBV7-6 and TRBJ2-1, with 8 bases matching TRBD1. V lost 5 bases and J lost 1; bases outside the gene matches: 7. The germline V gene has CDR1 SGHVS and CDR2 FNYEAQ. The CDR3 runs to 16 residues. CDR3 DNA: TGTGCCAGCAGCCCAAGGACAGGGTCGTCCTACAATGAGCAGTTCTTC. Amino acid sequence: CASSPRTGSSYNEQFF.

Concerning this clonotype: One junction end does not reproduce the germline sequence, and a read error may be involved. The chain joins TRBV7-6 to TRBJ2-7, with 9 nucleotides matching TRBD2. This CDR3 has 15 amino acids. Looked up from germline, CDR1 is SGHVS and CDR2 is FNYEAQ. The CDR3 loop is CASSPGAGGPYEQYF. The CDR3 nucleotides read TGTGCTAGCAGCCCAGGAGCGGGAGGTCCCTACGAGCAGTACTTC.

This clonotype appeared a few times. V is TRBV7-2 and J is TRBJ2-7, with 7 positions matching TRBD1. The V segment lost 4 bases and the J segment 0 bases; nucleotides outside the gene matches: 6. Germline CDR1 reads SGHTA; CDR2 reads FQGNSA. CDR3 size: 15 residues. CDR3 amino acids: CASSWGQSSSYEQYF. CDR3 DNA sequence: TGTGCCAGCAGCTGGGGACAGTCTAGCTCCTACGAGCAGTACTTC. Combining the CDR3 with reference TRBV7-2 and TRBJ2-7 gives the whole variable domain GAGVSQSPSNKVTEKGKDVELRCDPISGHTALYWYRQSLGQGLEFLIYFQGNSAPDKSGLPSDRFSAERTGGSVSTLTIQRTQQEDSAVYLCASSWGQSSSYEQYFGPGTRLTVT.

The chain joins TRBV6-2 or TRBV6-3 to TRBJ2-7; D uncertain. The CDR3 sequence is 14 residues long. V lost 7 bases and J 3 bases, leaving 16 bases between the germline ends. Per the germline V gene, CDR1 is MNHEY and CDR2 is SVGEGT. The CDR3 bases are TGTGCCAGCATGAGCACAAGGGTAATCTACGAGCAGTACTTC. Its protein is CASMSTRVIYEQYF.

This sequence joins TRBV9 and TRBJ2-1, with D maybe TRBD2 (5 bases). This CDR3 has 14 amino acids. CDR1 SGDLS and CDR2 YYNGEE come from the germline V gene. The germline V and J ends were trimmed by 0 bases and 6 bases, with 10 bases remaining between them. CDR3 protein: CASSVERGSNEQFF. In nucleotides, the CDR3 is TGTGCCAGCAGCGTAGAACGGGGTTCCAATGAGCAGTTCTTC. Based on the CDR3 plus reference TRBV9 and TRBJ2-1, the full variable domain is DSGVTQTPKHLITATGQRVTLRCSPRSGDLSVYWYQQSLDQGLQFLIQYYNGEERAKGNILERFSAQQFPDLHSELNLSSLELGDSALYFCASSVERGSNEQFFGPGTRLTVL.

This chain connects TRBV27 to TRBJ2-2; no reliable D call. V dropped 5 bases and J dropped 1 base, with 5 bases sitting between them. This CDR3 region has 13 residues. Germline V gene data show CDR1 as MNHEY and CDR2 as SMNVEV (reference sequence). CDR3 coding DNA: TGTGCCAGCAGTGACAAGAACACCGGGGAGCTGTTTTTT. This translates into CASSDKNTGELFF.

This chain links TRBV7-3 with TRBJ1-1, with D tentatively TRBD1 (5 bases). The germline V gene has CDR1 SGHTA and CDR2 FQGTGA. V shed 1 base and J shed 5 bases, with 14 bases lying between them. The CDR3 sequence is 15 residues long. Here the CDR3 DNA reads TGTGCCAGCAGCTTAAAAAGGGGCTGGAAAACTGAAGCTTTCTTT. It is translated as CASSLKRGWKTEAFF.

This clonotype was seen at least ten times. V gene TRBV11-3 combines with J gene TRBJ2-5; 10 bases align to TRBD2. This CDR3 has 16 residues. CDR1 and CDR2 from the germline V gene are SGHNT and YENEEA. J lost 3 bases, V lost 6 bases, and 10 bases had no gene match. The CDR3 DNA sequence: TGTGCCAGCAGTTCGACCTCTAGCGGGAGTAAAGAGACCCAGTACTTC. Its translation: CASSSTSSGSKETQYF.

The rearrangement joins TRBV7-6 to TRBJ1-2, with 7 bases identical to TRBD1. The CDR3 loop spans 18 amino acids. Germline V lookup: CDR1 SGHVS, CDR2 FNYEAQ. J lost 1 base, V lost 5 bases, and 16 bases had no gene match. DNA for the CDR3: TGTGCCAGCAGCGGAGGACAGGACATTGACACCCTTAACTATGGCTACACCTTC. Its translation: CASSGGQDIDTLNYGYTF.

This chain links TRBV7-2 with TRBJ2-1; D remains unclear. CDR3 size: 15 residues. The V end was cut by 1 base, the J end by 0 bases, with 7 bases between. Per the germline V gene, CDR1 is SGHTA and CDR2 is FQGNSA. CDR3 amino acids: CASSLELSSYNEQFF. The CDR3 DNA reads TGTGCCAGCAGCTTAGAACTGAGCTCCTACAATGAGCAGTTCTTC.

V is TRBV6-5 and J is TRBJ1-3, with a weak D call TRBD1 (5 bases). Trimming took off 5 bases at V and 0 bases at J, with 11 bases between the two ends. Per germline, CDR1 MNHEY and CDR2 SVGAGI. There are 15 residues in the CDR3. CDR3: CASSPTGDSGNTIYF. The CDR3, as DNA: TGTGCCAGCAGTCCAACAGGAGACTCTGGAAACACCATATATTTT.

This clonotype turned up a few times. J is TRBJ2-1 and V is TRBV5-6; 8 bases are a match to TRBD2. This CDR3 contains 15 residues. V lost 4 bases to trimming and J lost 3 bases; unmatched junction nucleotides: 6. Looked up from germline, CDR1 is SGHDT and CDR2 is YYEEEE. The CDR3 sequence: CASSLGLAGYNEQFF. As DNA, the CDR3 is TGTGCCAGCAGCCTGGGGCTAGCGGGCTACAATGAGCAGTTCTTC.

The sample holds many counts of this clonotype. The J gene is TRBJ2-3, the V gene TRBV7-3, with TRBD2 identical over 7 bases. V lost 5 bases, J lost 6 bases, and 11 bases stayed unmatched. The length of the CDR3 is 15 residues. Germline V lookup: CDR1 SGHTA, CDR2 FQGTGA. CDR3 nucleotide sequence: TGTGCCAGCAGCCTTCTAGATTGGGGAGGGGATACGCAGTATTTT. This sequence encodes CASSLLDWGGDTQYF.

The rearrangement joins TRBV28 to TRBJ2-2; D is uncertain. The V gene lost 3 bases and the J gene lost 6 bases, with 11 bases spanning the gap. The CDR3 is 14 residues long. Germline lookup yields CDR1 MDHEN and CDR2 SYDVKM. The CDR3 sequence is CASSLTGRAGELFF. The CDR3 DNA reads as TGTGCCAGCAGTTTGACCGGACGGGCCGGGGAGCTGTTTTTT.

The rearrangement links TRBV27 to TRBJ2-7; no clear D gene. The CDR3 has 14 residues. Germline CDR1 reads MNHEY; CDR2 reads SMNVEV (reference sequence). V lost 3 bases, J lost 3 bases, and 12 bases lay in between. For the CDR3, the DNA is TGTGCCAGCAGTTTCTCTAGGTCACACTACGAGCAGTACTTC. It encodes CASSFSRSHYEQYF.